Only a few counts were recorded for the clone carrying this T cell receptor beta chain. This sample stems from a study of patients and donors after allogeneic stem cell transplantation. One entry per CDR3 protein, called by TCRdb with MiXCR from the RT-PCR reads. The sample includes about 40,000 distinct CDR3 sequences, over 25% of them seen just once. CDR1 and CDR2 (germline): SGHTA, FQGNSA. This CDR3 contains 19 residues. The V and J ends lost 1 base and 0 bases respectively, with 16 bases between them. This clonotype was sampled from a human donor who was either an allogeneic HSCT recipient or a stem cell or donor lymphocyte infusion donor (not recorded which). It is not recorded whose cells these are; they may come from a transplant donor. The sample comprised blood, either unsorted or a sorted T cell fraction (not recorded which). The chain couples TRBV7-2 to TRBJ1-6; D gene unclear. This chain's CDR3 is CASSLVGYGSSSYNSPLHF. Written as DNA, the CDR3 is TGTGCCAGCAGCTTAGTGGGTTACGGTTCCAGCTCCTATAATTCACCCCTCCACTTT.